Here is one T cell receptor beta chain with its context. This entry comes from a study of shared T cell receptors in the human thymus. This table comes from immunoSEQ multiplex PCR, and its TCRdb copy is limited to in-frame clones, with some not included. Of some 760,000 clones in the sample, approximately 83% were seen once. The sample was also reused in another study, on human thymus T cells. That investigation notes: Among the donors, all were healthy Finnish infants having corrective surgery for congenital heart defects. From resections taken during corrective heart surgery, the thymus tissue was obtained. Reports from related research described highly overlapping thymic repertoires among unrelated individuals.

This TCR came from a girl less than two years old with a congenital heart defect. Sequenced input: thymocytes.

CDR3 in DNA: TGCAGTGCTAGAAGGGACAGAGAAGCTTTCTTT. Translation gives CSARRDREAFF. The chain employs TRBV20-1 and TRBJ1-1; 7 nucleotides align to TRBD1. V shed 2 bases, J shed 8 bases, and the junction held 2 bases outside the gene matches. Germline V gene sequence: CDR1 DFQATT, CDR2 SNEGSKA (reference sequence). This CDR3 contains 11 residues.